Below, 10 T cell receptor beta chains from the same sample are listed, as sequenced in a study of vaccination effects on CD4 cells after COVID-19. Profiling relied on immunoSEQ multiplex PCR, and the TCRdb table lists in-frame clones only, not all of them. Among about 46,000 clones listed, about 76% were seen once. Their antigens are not known. CD4+ T cells specific for antigen were expanded with viral peptide pools by the ViraFEST assay before sequencing. The culture ran for approximately nine days before CD4+ T cells were isolated. Two-dose vaccination with either BNT162b2 or mRNA-1273 was given to the participants. The sequenced sample was CD4+ T cells from PBMCs cultured with HCoV-OC43 spike peptides, obtained after COVID-19 vaccination. Subset defined: HCoV-OC43 spike overlapping peptide pool stimulation. Every receptor here comes from a human donor who received a COVID-19 vaccine.

This chain joins TRBV3-1 (or the pseudogene TRBV3-2) and TRBJ2-4, with D perhaps TRBD1 (7 bases). The CDR3 has 19 amino acids. V lost 1 base, J lost 0 bases, and 19 bases lay in between. CDR1 is LGHDT, CDR2 YNNKEL, per germline (reference sequence). This chain's CDR3 is CASSQASSGGGLAKNIQYF. The CDR3, as DNA: TGTGCCAGCAGCCAAGCATCATCAGGGGGAGGCCTAGCCAAAAACATTCAGTACTTC.

This clone turned up a few times. The V and J genes are TRBV19 and TRBJ2-2; tentative D call: TRBD1 (5 bases). Trimming stripped 6 bases from V and 7 bases from J, with 15 bases between. CDR3 length equals 14 residues. Germline V gene sequence: CDR1 LNHDA, CDR2 SQIVND (reference sequence). CDR3 nucleotide sequence: TGTGCCAGTAGGGCTAGTCAGGGTGGCGGGGAGCTGTTTTTT. The encoded protein is CASRASQGGGELFF. Together with reference TRBV19 and TRBJ2-2, the CDR3 gives the full variable domain: DGGITQSPKYLFRKEGQNVTLSCEQNLNHDAMYWYRQDPGQGLRLIYYSQIVNDFQKGDIAEGYSVSREKKESFPLTVTSAQKNPTAFYLCASRASQGGGELFFGEGSRLTVL.

A note on this clone: The junction departs from germline at one end; a sequencing error may be responsible. CDR3 in amino acids: CASSQPPGQRMF. CDR3 coding DNA: TGCGCCAGCAGCCAACCTCCGGGACAGAGGATGTTC. This chain links TRBV4-1 with TRBJ2-7, with 7 bases that match TRBD1. The CDR3 is 12 residues long. The germline V gene encodes CDR1 MGHRA and CDR2 YSYEKL.

This clone was seen more than once but under ten times. The gene calls are TRBV2 and TRBJ1-1; no reliable D call. With 1 base removed from V and 4 bases from J, the gap between germline ends came to 7 bases. Germline assignment: CDR1 SNHLY and CDR2 FYNNEI. The CDR3 contains 13 residues. The CDR3 DNA reads as TGTGCCAGCAGTGAAGAAGCGGGCACTGAAGCTTTCTTT. Translation gives CASSEEAGTEAFF.

V usage is TRBV19 and J usage is TRBJ2-2, with D possibly matching TRBD1 (6 bases). Germline values: CDR1 LNHDA, CDR2 SQIVND (reference sequence). V was trimmed by 6 bases and J by 4 bases, leaving 9 bases between them. The CDR3 totals 13 residues. CDR3: CASRQGATGELFF. The CDR3 DNA sequence: TGTGCCAGTAGACAGGGTGCCACCGGGGAGCTGTTTTTT.

J is TRBJ2-1 and V is TRBV19, with 8 bases lining up with TRBD1. This CDR3 comprises 16 residues. Germline CDR1 reads LNHDA; CDR2 reads SQIVND (reference sequence). V shed 5 bases and J 3 bases; nucleotides not matched to a gene: 9. CDR3 amino acids: CASSPPGDRSYNEQFF. The DNA for the CDR3 is TGTGCCAGTAGTCCACCAGGGGACAGGAGCTACAATGAGCAGTTCTTC.

This sequence joins TRBV30 and TRBJ1-3; 7 positions agree with TRBD1. The V gene end was trimmed by 2 bases and the J gene end by 3 bases; junction bases not matched to a gene: 4. This CDR3 contains 14 residues. Per the germline V gene, CDR1 is GTSNPN and CDR2 is SVGIG (reference sequence). As DNA, the CDR3 is TGTGCCTGGAGTATGGGACAGATTGGAAACACCATATATTTT. Residues: CAWSMGQIGNTIYF.

V gene TRBV30 combines with J gene TRBJ2-5, with D hard to call. CDR3 length: 13 residues. V was pared by 1 base and J by 7 bases, with 13 bases between. Germline V CDR1 and CDR2: GTSNPN, SVGIG (reference sequence). CDR3 amino acids: CAWSAPPPGTQYF. The CDR3 region has the DNA TGTGCCTGGAGTGCCCCGCCTCCGGGGACCCAGTACTTC.

V gene TRBV6-6 combines with J gene TRBJ2-5; D uncertain. The germline V gene encodes CDR1 MNHNY and CDR2 SVGAGI (reference sequence). CDR3 length: 16 amino acids. With 4 bases removed from V and 3 bases from J, the gap between germline ends came to 18 bases. In nucleotides, the CDR3 is TGTGCCAGCAGTTTATTGGCAGGCGAGTACGAAGAGACCCAGTACTTC. Residues: CASSLLAGEYEETQYF.

V and J are TRBV7-9 and TRBJ1-1; 8 positions match TRBD1. J lost 7 bases, V lost 5 bases, and 12 bases had no gene match. The V gene's germline CDR1 is SEHNR and CDR2 FQNEAQ (reference sequence). The CDR3 is 15 residues long. The CDR3 sequence: CASSMGTGPPREAFF. The CDR3 DNA sequence: TGTGCCAGCAGCATGGGGACAGGACCACCCCGTGAAGCTTTCTTT.